The clone carrying this T cell receptor beta chain turned up a few times. As yet, its antigen is unknown. This record belongs to a study of cytomegalovirus exposure and HLA in healthy donors. Study-wide results and limits: There were some public TCRs occurring in many donors, but most TCR sequences were rare. Listed as cytomegalovirus-associated were 170 or so TCR beta chains.

Donors were drawn from the approximately 120-subject validation cohort, separate from the 666-subject first cohort. The CDR3 is made up of 11 amino acids. V was clipped by 3 bases and J by 7 bases, with 6 bases between them. CDR1 SEHNR and CDR2 FQNEAQ come from the germline V gene (reference sequence). Method: immunoSEQ multiplex PCR; TCRdb's copy keeps in-frame clones and lacks some. Of 100,000 to 150,000 clones in the sample, nearly 90% were seen once. The sequenced material came from PBMCs. The J gene is TRBJ1-2, the V gene TRBV7-9; D gene unclear. The origin of this receptor is a woman younger than 30 in good health and CMV-seronegative. This CDR3 reads CASSFIGGYTF. DNA for the CDR3: TGTGCCAGCAGCTTTATCGGTGGCTACACCTTC.